The 18 T cell receptor beta chains in this list originate from one sample, sequenced in a study of shared T cell receptors in the human thymus. Produced via immunoSEQ multiplex PCR; TCRdb's table is partial and in-frame only. The sample holds about 660,000 clones, roughly 90% seen once. The data also belong to a second study, concerning human thymus T cells.

The specimen was thymocytes. The receptors here all came from a boy younger than two with a congenital heart defect.

V and J are TRBV9 and TRBJ1-1, with 7 nucleotides matching TRBD1. CDR1 SGDLS and CDR2 YYNGEE come from the germline V gene. V lost 6 bases to trimming and J lost 1 base; unmatched junction nucleotides: 6. The CDR3 sequence is 14 residues long. This CDR3 is CASTRGTANTEAFF. In DNA, the CDR3 is TGTGCCAGCACCCGCGGGACAGCGAACACTGAAGCTTTCTTT.

This chain links TRBV15 with TRBJ1-3, with D possibly TRBD1 on 6 matching bases. The length of the CDR3 is 13 residues. V was clipped by 7 bases and J by 5 bases, with 12 bases between them. The germline V gene has CDR1 LNHNV and CDR2 YYDKDF (reference sequence). The CDR3 here is CATKGQFRNTIYF. CDR3 DNA sequence: TGTGCCACCAAAGGACAGTTTAGAAACACCATATATTTT. The complete variable domain, with remaining parts taken from reference TRBV15 and TRBJ1-3, reads DAMVIQNPRYQVTQFGKPVTLSCSQTLNHNVMYWYQQKSSQAPKLLFHYYDKDFNNEADTPDNFQSRRPNTSFCFLDIRSPGLGDTAMYLCATKGQFRNTIYFGEGSWLTVV.

The chain combines TRBV10-1 with TRBJ1-1, with a tentative D call TRBD1 (5 bases). From germline, CDR1 is WNHNN and CDR2 SYGVQD (reference sequence). The CDR3 loop spans 12 amino acids. The V and J ends lost 6 bases and 10 bases respectively, with 15 bases between them. The CDR3 sequence: CASSNGHSSAFF. CDR3 DNA: TGCGCCAGCAGCAACGGACACAGCTCAGCTTTCTTT.

This clone was counted once. The rearrangement links TRBV7-2 to TRBJ1-3, with 7 bases aligning to TRBD1. The CDR3 loop spans 20 amino acids. The V and J ends lost 0 bases and 2 bases, in that order; junction bases with no gene match: 16. Germline V lookup: CDR1 SGHTA, CDR2 FQGNSA. The CDR3 DNA reads TGTGCCAGCAGCTTAGCGTCTCCCATTCGTGGGACAGTGACTGGAAACACCATATATTTT. Amino acids: CASSLASPIRGTVTGNTIYF.

The CDR3 region is CAISPLAGVPHYYEQYF. DNA of the CDR3: TGTGCCATCAGTCCCCTAGCGGGGGTCCCCCACTACTACGAGCAGTACTTC. The chain combines TRBV10-3 with TRBJ2-5; TRBD2 aligns across 10 bases. The tail of the sequence fits TRBJ2-7 better, so the J call may be wrong. Germline V gene sequence: CDR1 ENHRY, CDR2 SYGVKD. The CDR3 sequence is 17 residues long.

The rearrangement uses TRBV4-3 and TRBJ2-7; no definite D call. The V and J ends lost 5 bases and 1 base respectively, with 15 bases between them. The CDR3 totals 15 residues. Germline V gives CDR1 LGHNA, CDR2 YSLEER. CDR3 residues: CASSSRLLRSYEQYF. In DNA, the CDR3 is TGCGCCAGCAGCTCGAGATTACTACGATCCTACGAGCAGTACTTC.

The chain carries TRBV7-9 and TRBJ2-1; D is perhaps TRBD2 (5 bases). The germline V and J ends were trimmed by 5 bases and 10 bases, with 12 bases remaining between them. Germline V CDR1 and CDR2: SEHNR, FQNEAQ (reference sequence). The CDR3 is 12 amino acids. In DNA form, the CDR3 reads TGTGCCAGCAGCAAGCGGACTGCCGAGCAGTTCTTC. This translates into CASSKRTAEQFF.

CDR3 DNA: TGCGCCAGCAGCTTGGGGGAGCGGGCTAGCGAGCAGTACTTC. Its protein is CASSLGERASEQYF. The chain combines TRBV5-1 with TRBJ2-7; possible D gene TRBD2, 6 bases. Trimming left V 0 bases short and J 6 bases short, with 13 bases between. Germline V gives CDR1 SGHRS, CDR2 YFSETQ. The CDR3 totals 14 residues. Together with reference TRBV5-1 and TRBJ2-7, the CDR3 gives the full variable domain: KAGVTQTPRYLIKTRGQQVTLSCSPISGHRSVSWYQQTPGQGLQFLFEYFSETQRNKGNFPGRFSGRQFSNSRSEMNVSTLELGDSALYLCASSLGERASEQYFGPGTRLTVT.

V usage is TRBV4-1 and J usage is TRBJ1-1; D is undetermined. The CDR3 has 15 amino acids. V lost 0 bases, J lost 1 base, and 9 bases lay in between. Germline assignment: CDR1 MGHRA and CDR2 YSYEKL. The CDR3 nucleotides are TGCGCCAGCAGCCAAGATAGTCGAGAGAACACTGAAGCTTTCTTT. Translating it yields CASSQDSRENTEAFF.

This rearrangement joins TRBV7-8 to TRBJ2-7; 12 bases are a match to TRBD2. The CDR3 runs to 15 residues. Germline V gene lookup returns CDR1 SGHVS and CDR2 FQNEAQ. V shed 4 bases, J shed 6 bases, and the junction held 7 bases outside the gene matches. CDR3 bases: TGTGCCAGCAGCTCAGGACTAGCGGGGATGGGCGAGCAGTACTTC. This encodes CASSSGLAGMGEQYF.

The J gene is TRBJ2-7, the V gene TRBV11-2, with 8 bases lining up with TRBD2. Germline CDR1 is SGHAT and CDR2 is FQNNGV. The CDR3 spans 18 residues. The V gene end was trimmed by 2 bases and the J gene end by 0 bases; junction bases not matched to a gene: 12. CDR3 DNA sequence: TGTGCCAGCAGCTTATTAGGGATCCATAGCGGGGCCTCCTACGAGCAGTACTTC. As protein: CASSLLGIHSGASYEQYF.

This chain joins TRBV6-1 and TRBJ2-5, with D possibly matching TRBD2 (6 bases). The V gene's germline CDR1 is MNHNS and CDR2 SASEGT. V lost 3 bases and J 4 bases, leaving 12 bases between the germline ends. This CDR3 comprises 14 residues. The CDR3 sequence: CASSDSGNIETQYF. The DNA of the CDR3 is TGTGCCAGCAGTGATAGCGGCAACATAGAGACCCAGTACTTC.

The chain uses TRBV15 and TRBJ1-1; D not certain. The CDR3 is 13 residues long. V lost 6 bases to trimming and J lost 1 base, with 9 bases between them. Germline-derived CDR1 and CDR2 are LNHNV and YYDKDF (reference sequence). This chain's CDR3 is CATSQEQNTEAFF. The CDR3 DNA follows: TGTGCCACCAGTCAGGAACAGAACACTGAAGCTTTCTTT.

In DNA form, the CDR3 reads TGTGCCAGCAGTGAAGCTCCTTCTCCGGCCAAAAACATTCAGTACTTC. Translation gives CASSEAPSPAKNIQYF. The V gene is TRBV2, the J gene TRBJ2-4; D is undetermined. CDR3 length equals 16 residues. Germline V gene lookup returns CDR1 SNHLY and CDR2 FYNNEI. V lost 0 bases and J 1 base, leaving 10 bases between the germline ends.

The V call is TRBV27, the J call TRBJ1-5; D not resolved. This CDR3 spans 15 amino acids. With 5 bases removed from V and 0 bases from J, the gap between germline ends came to 11 bases. The germline V gene has CDR1 MNHEY and CDR2 SMNVEV (reference sequence). The CDR3 spells CASSDQATSNQPQHF. The CDR3 DNA sequence: TGTGCCAGCAGTGATCAGGCAACTAGCAATCAGCCCCAGCATTTT.

The chain has TRBV5-1 and TRBJ2-7; D possibly corresponds to TRBD2 (5 bases). Between the trimmed V and J ends, which lost 5 bases and 3 bases, there was a span of 15 bases. The CDR3 is 14 residues long. Germline values: CDR1 SGHRS, CDR2 YFSETQ. As DNA, the CDR3 is TGCGCCAGCAGGTTCTACGAGGGATACTACGAGCAGTACTTC. It codes for CASRFYEGYYEQYF.

The V call is TRBV29-1, the J call TRBJ2-1; 11 bases match TRBD2. Looked up from germline, CDR1 is SQVTM and CDR2 is ANQGSEA. With 4 bases clipped from V and 8 bases from J, the junction kept 13 bases outside the gene matches. This CDR3 is built from 16 residues. CDR3 sequence reads: CSVATLAGGPGDEQFF. The CDR3 coding sequence is TGCAGCGTTGCGACCTTAGCGGGAGGGCCAGGCGATGAGCAGTTCTTC.

V usage is TRBV11-2 and J usage is TRBJ2-7; D remains unclear. The CDR3 runs to 13 residues. The ends were cut back, 6 bases at V and 2 bases at J, with 11 bases in the middle. In germline, CDR1 is SGHAT, CDR2 FQNNGV. CDR3 sequence: CASRPEIPYEQYF. The CDR3 region has the DNA TGTGCCAGCAGACCCGAGATCCCCTACGAGCAGTACTTC.